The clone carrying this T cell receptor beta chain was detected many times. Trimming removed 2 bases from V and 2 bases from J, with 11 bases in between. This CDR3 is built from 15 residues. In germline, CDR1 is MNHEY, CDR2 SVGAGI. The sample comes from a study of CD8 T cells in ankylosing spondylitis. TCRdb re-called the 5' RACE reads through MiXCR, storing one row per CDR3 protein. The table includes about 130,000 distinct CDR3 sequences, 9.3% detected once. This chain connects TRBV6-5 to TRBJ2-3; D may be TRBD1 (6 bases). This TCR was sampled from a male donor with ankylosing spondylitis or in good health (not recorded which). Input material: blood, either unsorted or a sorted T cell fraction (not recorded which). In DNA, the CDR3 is TGTGCCAGCAGTTACGCGGACAGATTCACAGATACGCAGTATTTT. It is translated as CASSYADRFTDTQYF.